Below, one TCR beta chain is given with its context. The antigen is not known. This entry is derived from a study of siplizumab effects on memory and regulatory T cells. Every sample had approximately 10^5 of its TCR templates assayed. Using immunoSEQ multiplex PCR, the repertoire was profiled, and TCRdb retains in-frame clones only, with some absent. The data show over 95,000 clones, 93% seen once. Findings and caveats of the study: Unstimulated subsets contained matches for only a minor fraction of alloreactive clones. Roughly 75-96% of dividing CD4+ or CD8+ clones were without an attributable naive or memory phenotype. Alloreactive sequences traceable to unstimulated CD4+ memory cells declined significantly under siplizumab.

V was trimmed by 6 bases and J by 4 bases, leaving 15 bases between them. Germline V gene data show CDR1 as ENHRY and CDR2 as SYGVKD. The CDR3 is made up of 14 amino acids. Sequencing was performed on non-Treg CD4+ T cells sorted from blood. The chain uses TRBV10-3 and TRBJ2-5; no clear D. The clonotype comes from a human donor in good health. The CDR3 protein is CAISDAVQTETQYF. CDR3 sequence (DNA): TGTGCCATCAGCGATGCGGTACAGACAGAGACCCAGTACTTC.